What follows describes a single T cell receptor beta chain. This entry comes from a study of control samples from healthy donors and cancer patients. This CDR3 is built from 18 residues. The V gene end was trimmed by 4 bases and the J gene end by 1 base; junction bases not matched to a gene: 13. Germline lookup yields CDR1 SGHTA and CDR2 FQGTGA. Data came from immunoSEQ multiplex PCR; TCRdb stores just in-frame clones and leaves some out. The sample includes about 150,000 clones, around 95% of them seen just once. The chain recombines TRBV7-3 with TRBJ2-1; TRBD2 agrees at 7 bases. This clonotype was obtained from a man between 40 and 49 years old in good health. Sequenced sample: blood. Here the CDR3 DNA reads TGTGCCAGCAGCTCCTTTAAGCGGGGAGGCTTATCCTACAATGAGCAGTTCTTC. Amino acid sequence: CASSSFKRGGLSYNEQFF.